This paragraph covers one T cell receptor beta chain sequence. Which antigen it targets is not known. Base quality data are lacking; no much larger clone is found one base away. This sample is part of a study of cytomegalovirus exposure and HLA in healthy donors (TCRdb year 2017). For the wider study: In an earlier analysis of 587 of the donors, around 290 Gb of sequence data and 90 million to 120 million unique TCR beta sequences from some 170 million T cells were reported. An early release covering more than 500 HLA-typed donors comprised approximately 290 gigabases of sequencing data and roughly 85 million unique TCR sequences. Of the 398 genotyped donors, over 80% were placed in the genetic ancestry cluster associated with self-reported Caucasian donors. The study was designed to test whether signatures of past pathogen exposure could be identified by cataloging public T cell receptors. The study used immunosequencing to profile the T cell repertoires of around 600 subjects and linked those repertoires to cytomegalovirus serostatus. A separate validation cohort of more than 100 different subjects was used in addition to the roughly 720-subject first cohort. To predict cytomegalovirus infection status, the study brought together high-throughput TCR immunosequencing, statistical association of individual TCRs with disease status, and machine learning. In a later analysis, previously published TCR beta repertoires from several hundred donors were re-analyzed and high-resolution HLA genotyping was added so that TCR occurrence patterns could be studied. The later analysis used no new phenotypic data to find candidate immune exposures, relying instead on TCR beta sequences and their occurrence across donors. An earlier analysis of several hundred of the donors applied high-throughput TCR beta sequencing to assess whether each TCR beta V gene segment acted as functional or pseudogenic. Donor age, sex, ethnicity and CMV serostatus were compiled alongside the repertoire data. A later genetic analysis used genome-wide SNP genotypes for about three fifths of the 666 donors, treating that subset as a discovery cohort. Every discovery cohort repertoire had been produced on one sequencing platform. Class I and class II HLA loci were covered by the typing at four-digit resolution. Typing coverage varied by locus: roughly 620-640 donors for A, B, C, DRB1 and DQB1; approximately 500 for DQA1; more than 600 for DPA1; approximately 490 for DPB1. Because of strong linkage in the cohort, roughly 5 DR-DQ haplotypes were treated as single units for association and clustering. Among about 400 genotyped donors of the cohort, an average of around 250,000 unique TCR beta nucleotide sequences was sequenced per donor, of which approximately 18% were non-productive.

The CDR3, cysteine through phenylalanine, is 14 amino acids long. The CDR3 DNA has 42 bases and is translated from base 1. The germline V gene (reference sequence) sets CDR1 to WNHNN and CDR2 to SYGVQD. V loses 6 bases of germline sequence and J loses 2 bases, and the interval between the two ends is 13 bases. Broader findings and caveats from the paper: An earlier analysis of around 540 of the donors showed that most TCR beta V segments appeared in productive rearrangements either about 87% or about 30% of the time, which broadly matched IMGT annotations. According to a later analysis, parvovirus B19, influenza, CMV and Epstein-Barr virus appeared linked to several top co-occurrence clusters. A further reported finding was that TCR beta sequences accurately predicted the HLA-A and HLA-B alleles for most subjects in the first cohort. A later analysis found that most CMV-associated TCR beta chains appeared HLA-restricted, with HLA associations seemingly driven largely by CMV exposure. A later analysis found that TCR association rates varied across HLA loci, with DRB1 alleles showing the most associated TCRs and HLA-C alleles the fewest. The study gave a list of under 200 TCR beta chains associated with cytomegalovirus. Sequencing depth was assumed to be roughly uniform across donors in the presence/absence analyses, though that assumption may not hold. Because the 87-base-pair reads could not distinguish some IMGT-functional V segments, including TRBV6-2 and TRBV6-3, those segments were excluded. A later genetic analysis associated a missense DCLRE1C variant with V-gene and J-gene trimming of TCR beta chains, and an independent cohort replicated the association. Because some donors lacked HLA typing at each locus, the association tests relied only on the typed subset. Most TCR sequences were observed very rarely across donors, whereas some public TCRs were present in many individuals. The authors suggested that the approach could potentially be generalized to other disease states and immunological phenotypes. A later analysis associated 16,951 TCR beta sequences with specific HLA alleles at a false discovery rate of 0.05. CMV serostatus was the only immune exposure information available for the cohort. Correlated functional status among segregating V segments might reflect linkage disequilibrium, but an unknown experimental factor could not be ruled out. When HLA alleles, especially DR and DQ, strongly co-occurred, attributing TCR associations to individual alleles was difficult. The classifier was reported to diagnose cytomegalovirus status with high specificity and sensitivity in both the original and validation cohorts. A few of the identified cytomegalovirus-associated TCR beta chains were confirmed in vitro to be specific for cytomegalovirus antigens. In a later genetic analysis, fewer N-insertions in productive TCRs were reported among donors in an Asian-associated ancestry cluster than the approximately 670-donor mean. Because counts were too low, some 17 rarely observed V segments, including chromosome 9 orphons, were left out of the earlier analysis of several hundred of the donors. In this cohort, only TCR beta chains were sequenced, and detectable features were limited by the absence of alpha or paired-chain data. A later analysis found that HLA-associated TCR beta chains were more clonally expanded and had lower generation probabilities than equally common non-associated chains. A group of highly shared sequence variants was considered likely to be a technical artifact of the sequencing pipeline.

The library relied on the immunoSEQ multiplex PCR assay. For the multiplex PCR, a mixture combining 60 forward primers for TCR Vbeta segments and 13 reverse primers for TCR Jbeta segments was used. The CDR3 region of rearranged TCR beta genes was amplified from genomic DNA by a multiplex PCR assay. Amplified TCR beta libraries were sequenced as 87-base-pair reads on the Illumina HiSeq System. Under the source paper's analysis protocol: A later analysis counted approximately 74 million unique TCR beta chains across the roughly 700 repertoires, and 9 million to 14 million of these chains were shared by at least two donors. A nearest-neighbor algorithm error-corrected the raw reads and collapsed the reads into unique sequences, merging closely related sequences to remove PCR and sequencing errors. Alignment of CDR3 sequences to IMGT reference sequences was used to assign V, D and J gene segments. For a sequence to be retained, at least a six-nucleotide match to both a V gene segment and a J gene segment was required. Rearrangements were classified as productive when the CDR3 lacked stop codons and remained in frame with V and J, and all other rearrangements were classified as non-productive. Following IMGT convention, CDR3 was defined as the stretch from the second conserved V-encoded cysteine up to the conserved J-encoded phenylalanine. Sequences without an unambiguous match to a single V gene segment were excluded from the earlier analysis of almost 600 of the donors. In an earlier analysis of several hundred of the donors, V segments were called functional above 56.7% productive rearrangements and were called segregating when the between-donor standard deviation exceeded 5%. A statistical classification framework was built for diagnosing cytomegalovirus status from the catalog of TCR beta chain sequences. In a later analysis, TCR nucleotide sequences were compared against IMGT/GENE-DB human TR gene sequences so that V and J genes could be assigned. A later analysis assigned CDR3 sequences and most-parsimonious VDJ recombination scenarios with the TCRdist pipeline. A later analysis defined each TCR beta chain by its CDR3 amino acid sequence plus V-gene family, and excluded reads lacking a unique V-gene family. In a later analysis, approximately 640 highly shared, low-generation-probability nucleotide sequences were removed to address suspected cross-contamination and a sequencing artifact. For each public chain, a later analysis derived a clonal expansion index from normalized ranks of inferred template counts within each repertoire. In a later analysis, generation probabilities were computed with a VDJ recombination model fitted to out-of-frame rearrangements, and the resulting probabilities were checked against IGoR. A later analysis scored TCR-TCR, TCR-HLA and TCR-CMV co-occurrence with hypergeometric tests, applying a repertoire-size bias correction to TCR pairs. False discovery rates were estimated in a later analysis by permuting HLA or CMV assignments 20 times. A later analysis grouped co-occurring TCRs with DBSCAN, adding TCRdist sequence similarity when clustering within HLA-allele-positive subsets. For co-occurrence clustering, repertoires with fewer than 30,000 or more than 120,000 public chains were excluded, along with about five repertoires with anomalous nucleotide sharing. This is the immuneACCESS table as TCRdb keeps it, with only in-frame sequences that have V and J called. A part of the clones is gone; compared with another copy, unresolved V genes explain less than half, and the rest is unexplained. The DNA was the basis for D and trimming; V, J and clone size are from that table. Recorded for this sample are about 120,000 clones; about 62% of them occurred a single time. Roughly 8.6% of the sample is held by the ten biggest clonotypes.

The cohort comprised 670 or so healthy bone marrow donors. At the time of sampling, all cohort members were nominally healthy, though unrecorded immune exposures were likely present. The donor was CMV seropositive and belonged to the group of around 300 seropositive cohort members. Every donor gave a peripheral blood sample, and the peripheral blood mononuclear cells from that sample were used for TCR beta sequencing. The Qiagen DNeasy Blood Extraction Kit was used to extract genomic DNA from the blood cell samples. The chain is assembled from TRBV10-1 and TRBJ2-5; tentative D gene TRBD2, with 6 bases matching. Sample: PBMCs. This TCR came from a woman aged 40 to 50 in good health and CMV-seropositive. The CDR3 corresponds to CASSGSGSQETQYF. At the DNA level, the sequence is TGCGCCAGCAGCGGGAGCGGGTCACAAGAGACCCAGTACTTC.